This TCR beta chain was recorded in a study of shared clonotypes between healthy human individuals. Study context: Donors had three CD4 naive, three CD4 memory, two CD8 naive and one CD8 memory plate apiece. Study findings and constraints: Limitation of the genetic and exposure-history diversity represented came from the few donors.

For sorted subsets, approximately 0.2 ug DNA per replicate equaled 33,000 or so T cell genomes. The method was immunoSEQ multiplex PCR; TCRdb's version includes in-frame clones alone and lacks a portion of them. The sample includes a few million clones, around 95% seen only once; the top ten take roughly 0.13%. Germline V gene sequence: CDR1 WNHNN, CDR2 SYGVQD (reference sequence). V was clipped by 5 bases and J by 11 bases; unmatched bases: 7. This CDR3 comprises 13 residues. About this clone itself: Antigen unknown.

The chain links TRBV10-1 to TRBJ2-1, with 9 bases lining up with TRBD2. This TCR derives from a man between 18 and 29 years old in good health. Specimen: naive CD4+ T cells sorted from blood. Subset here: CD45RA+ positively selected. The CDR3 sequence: CASSPFSGSKQFF. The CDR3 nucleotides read TGCGCCAGCAGTCCCTTTAGCGGGAGCAAGCAGTTCTTC.